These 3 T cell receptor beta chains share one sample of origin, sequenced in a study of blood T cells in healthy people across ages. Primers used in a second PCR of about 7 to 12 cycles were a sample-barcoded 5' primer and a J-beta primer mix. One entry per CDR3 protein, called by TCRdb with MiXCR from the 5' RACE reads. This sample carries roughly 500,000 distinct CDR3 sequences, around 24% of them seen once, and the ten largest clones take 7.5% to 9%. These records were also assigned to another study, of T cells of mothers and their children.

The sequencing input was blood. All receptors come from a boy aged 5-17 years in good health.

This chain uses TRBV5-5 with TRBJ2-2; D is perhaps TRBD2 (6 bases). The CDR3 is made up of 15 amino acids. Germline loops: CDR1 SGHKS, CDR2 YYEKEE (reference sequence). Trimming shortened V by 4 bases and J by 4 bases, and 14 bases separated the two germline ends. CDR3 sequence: CASSPRDSPTGELFF. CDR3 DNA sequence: TGTGCCAGCAGCCCCCGGGACTCCCCCACCGGGGAGCTGTTTTTT.

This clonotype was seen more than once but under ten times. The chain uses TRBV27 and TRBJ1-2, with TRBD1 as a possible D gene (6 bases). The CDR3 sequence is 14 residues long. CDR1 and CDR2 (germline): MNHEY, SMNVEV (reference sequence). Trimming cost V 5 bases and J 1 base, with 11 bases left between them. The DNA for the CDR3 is TGTGCCAGCAGTATGACAGGAGTTAACTATGGCTACACCTTC. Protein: CASSMTGVNYGYTF.

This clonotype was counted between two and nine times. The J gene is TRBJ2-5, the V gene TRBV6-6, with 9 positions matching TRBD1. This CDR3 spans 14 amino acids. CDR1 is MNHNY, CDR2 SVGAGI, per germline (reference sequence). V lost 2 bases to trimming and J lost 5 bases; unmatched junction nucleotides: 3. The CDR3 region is CASSYGQGWETQYF. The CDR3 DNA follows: TGTGCCAGCAGTTACGGACAGGGGTGGGAGACCCAGTACTTC.